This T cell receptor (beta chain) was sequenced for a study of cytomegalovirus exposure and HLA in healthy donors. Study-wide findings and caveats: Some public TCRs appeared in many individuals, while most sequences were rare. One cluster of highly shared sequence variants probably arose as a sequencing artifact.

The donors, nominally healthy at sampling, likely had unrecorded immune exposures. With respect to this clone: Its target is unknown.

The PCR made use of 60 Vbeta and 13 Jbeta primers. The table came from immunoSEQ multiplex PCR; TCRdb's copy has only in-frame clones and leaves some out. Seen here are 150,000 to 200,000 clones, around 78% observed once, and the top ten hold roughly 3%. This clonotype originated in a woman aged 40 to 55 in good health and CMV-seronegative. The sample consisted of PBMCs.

The CDR3 DNA reads TGTGCCAGCAGTCTAACCGCCCCGACAGGTATCTATGAGGGCTACACCTTC. Its translation is CASSLTAPTGIYEGYTF. The chain joins TRBV28 to TRBJ1-2; D might be TRBD1 (6 bases). V was shortened by 5 bases and J by 8 bases, with 27 bases between the two germline ends. Germline V CDR1 and CDR2: MDHEN, SYDVKM. The CDR3 spans 17 residues.